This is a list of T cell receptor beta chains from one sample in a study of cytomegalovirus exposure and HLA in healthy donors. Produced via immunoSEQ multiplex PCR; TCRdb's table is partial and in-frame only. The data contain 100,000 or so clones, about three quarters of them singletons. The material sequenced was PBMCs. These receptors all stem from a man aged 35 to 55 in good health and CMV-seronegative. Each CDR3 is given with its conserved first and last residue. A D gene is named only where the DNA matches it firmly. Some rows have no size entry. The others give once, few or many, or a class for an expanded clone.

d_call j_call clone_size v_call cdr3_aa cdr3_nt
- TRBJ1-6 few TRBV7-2 CASSLAPGSSYNSPLHF TGTGCCAGCAGCTTAGCCCCGGGTAGCTCCTATAATTCACCCCTCCACTTT
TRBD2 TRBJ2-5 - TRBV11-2 CASSLRGGRGQETQYF TGTGCCAGCAGCTTACGCGGCGGGAGGGGCCAAGAGACCCAGTACTTC
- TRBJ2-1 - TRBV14 CASSQDAGYEQFF TGTGCCAGCAGCCAAGATGCGGGGTATGAGCAGTTCTTC
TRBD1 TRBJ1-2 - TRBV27 CASGVRQGAVGYTF TGTGCCAGCGGTGTGAGACAGGGGGCTGTTGGCTACACCTTC
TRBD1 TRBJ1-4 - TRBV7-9 CASSPHWTGRKLFF TGTGCCAGCAGCCCCCACTGGACAGGGAGGAAACTGTTTTTT
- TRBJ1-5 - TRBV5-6 CASSLQGMISNQPQHF TGTGCCAGCAGCCTACAGGGCATGATAAGCAATCAGCCCCAGCATTTT
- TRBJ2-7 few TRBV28 CASFASLGLTTYEQYF TGTGCCAGCTTCGCTTCTCTAGGGTTGACTACCTACGAGCAGTACTTC
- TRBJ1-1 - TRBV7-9 CASSTSREAFF TGTGCCAGCAGCACATCAAGAGAAGCTTTCTTT
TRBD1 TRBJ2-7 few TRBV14 CASSPMPGQGDNEQYF TGTGCCAGCAGCCCCATGCCGGGACAGGGAGATAACGAGCAGTACTTC
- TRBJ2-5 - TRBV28 CASSMTGSQETQYF TGTGCCAGCAGCATGACAGGTTCTCAAGAGACCCAGTACTTC
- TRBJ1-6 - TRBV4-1 CASSQEFQGSSPLHF TGCGCCAGCAGCCAAGAATTTCAGGGTAGTTCACCCCTCCACTTT